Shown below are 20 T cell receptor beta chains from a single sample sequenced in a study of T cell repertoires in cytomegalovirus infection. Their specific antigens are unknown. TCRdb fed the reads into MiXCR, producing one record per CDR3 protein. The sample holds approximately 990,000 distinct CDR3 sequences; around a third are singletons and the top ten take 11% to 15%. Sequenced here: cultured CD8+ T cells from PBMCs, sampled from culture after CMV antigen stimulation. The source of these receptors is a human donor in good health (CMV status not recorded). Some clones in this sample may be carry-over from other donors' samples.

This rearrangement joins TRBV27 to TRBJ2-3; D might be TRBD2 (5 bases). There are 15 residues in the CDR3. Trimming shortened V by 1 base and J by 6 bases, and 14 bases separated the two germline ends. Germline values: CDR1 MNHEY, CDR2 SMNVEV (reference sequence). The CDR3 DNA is TGTGCCAGCAGTTTATACCCCCTGATAGCGGATACGCAGTATTTT. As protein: CASSLYPLIADTQYF.

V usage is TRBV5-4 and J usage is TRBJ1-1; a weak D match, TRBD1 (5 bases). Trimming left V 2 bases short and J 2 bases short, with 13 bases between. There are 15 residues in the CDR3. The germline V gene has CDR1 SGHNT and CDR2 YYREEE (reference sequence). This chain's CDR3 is CASSLRGAINTEAFF. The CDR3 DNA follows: TGTGCCAGCAGCTTACGAGGGGCCATCAACACTGAAGCTTTCTTT.

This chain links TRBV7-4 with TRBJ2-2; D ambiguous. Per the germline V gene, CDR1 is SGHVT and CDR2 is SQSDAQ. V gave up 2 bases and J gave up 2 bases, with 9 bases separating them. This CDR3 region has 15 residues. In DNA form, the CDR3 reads TGTGCCAGCAGCTTAATGTTCATTAACACCGGGGAGCTGTTTTTT. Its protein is CASSLMFINTGELFF.

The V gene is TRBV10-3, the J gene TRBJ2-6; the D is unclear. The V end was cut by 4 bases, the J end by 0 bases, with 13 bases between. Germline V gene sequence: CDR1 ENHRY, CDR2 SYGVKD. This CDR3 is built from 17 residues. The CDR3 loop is CAISGEPPSSGANVLTF. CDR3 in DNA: TGTGCCATCAGTGGAGAGCCACCCAGCTCTGGGGCCAACGTCCTGACTTTC.

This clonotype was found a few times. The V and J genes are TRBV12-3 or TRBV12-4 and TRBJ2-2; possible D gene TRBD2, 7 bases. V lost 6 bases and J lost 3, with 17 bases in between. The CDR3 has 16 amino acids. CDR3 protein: CASRGGKQGHTGELFF. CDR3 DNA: TGTGCCAGCAGGGGGGGGAAACAGGGACACACCGGGGAGCTGTTTTTT.

The CDR3: CASSSLPLGSTDTQYF. The CDR3 DNA reads as TGTGCCAGCAGCTCCCTCCCGTTGGGGAGCACAGATACGCAGTATTTT. This chain connects TRBV7-9 to TRBJ2-3; D gene unclear. Trimming removed 4 bases from V and 0 bases from J, with 14 bases in between. The CDR3 spans 16 residues. The germline V gene has CDR1 SEHNR and CDR2 FQNEAQ (reference sequence).

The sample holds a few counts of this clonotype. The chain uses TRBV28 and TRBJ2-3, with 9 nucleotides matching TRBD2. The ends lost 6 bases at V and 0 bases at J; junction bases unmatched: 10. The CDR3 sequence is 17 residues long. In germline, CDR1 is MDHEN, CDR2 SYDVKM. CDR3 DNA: TGTGCCAGCAGAAGCGGCGGGGGGGAGACTAGCACAGATACGCAGTATTTT. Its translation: CASRSGGGETSTDTQYF.

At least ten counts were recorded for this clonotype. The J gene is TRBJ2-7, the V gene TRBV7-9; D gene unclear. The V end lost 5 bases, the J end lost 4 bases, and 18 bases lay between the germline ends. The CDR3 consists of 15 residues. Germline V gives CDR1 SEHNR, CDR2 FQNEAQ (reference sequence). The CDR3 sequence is CASSPSNLPTYEQYV. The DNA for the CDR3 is TGTGCCAGCAGCCCATCAAACCTTCCAACGTACGAGCAGTACGTC.

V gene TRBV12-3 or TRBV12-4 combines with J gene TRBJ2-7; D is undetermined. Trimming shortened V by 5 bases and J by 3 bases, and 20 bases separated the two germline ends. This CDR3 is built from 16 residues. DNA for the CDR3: TGTGCCAGCAGTCCCTCGGTATGGTCTGTGGACTACGAGCAGTACTTC. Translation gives CASSPSVWSVDYEQYF.

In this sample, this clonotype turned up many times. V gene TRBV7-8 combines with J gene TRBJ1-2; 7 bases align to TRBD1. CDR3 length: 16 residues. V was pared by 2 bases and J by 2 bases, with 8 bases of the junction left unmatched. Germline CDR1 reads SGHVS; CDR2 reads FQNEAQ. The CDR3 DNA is TGTGCCAGCAGCTTAATGCCGACAGGGACGAACTATGGCTACACCTTC. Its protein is CASSLMPTGTNYGYTF.

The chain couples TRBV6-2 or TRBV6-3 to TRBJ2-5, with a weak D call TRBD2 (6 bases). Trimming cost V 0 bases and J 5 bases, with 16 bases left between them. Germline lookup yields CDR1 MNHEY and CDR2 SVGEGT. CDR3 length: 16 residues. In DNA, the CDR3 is TGTGCCAGCAGTTACTCCATTCGACCGGGGGTTGAGACCCAGTACTTC. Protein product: CASSYSIRPGVETQYF.

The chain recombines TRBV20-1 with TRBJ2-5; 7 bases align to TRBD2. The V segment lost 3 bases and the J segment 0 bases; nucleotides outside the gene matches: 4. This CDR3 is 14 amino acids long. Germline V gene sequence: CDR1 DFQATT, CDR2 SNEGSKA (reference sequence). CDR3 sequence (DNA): TGCAGTGCTAGTACCCTAGCGGACCAAGAGACCCAGTACTTC. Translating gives CSASTLADQETQYF.

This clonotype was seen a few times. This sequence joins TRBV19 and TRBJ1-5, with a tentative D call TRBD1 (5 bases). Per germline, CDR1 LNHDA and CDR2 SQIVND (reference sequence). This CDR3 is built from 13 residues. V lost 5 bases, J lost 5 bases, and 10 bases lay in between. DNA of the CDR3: TGTGCCAGTAGTTGGACAAAAGATCAGCCCCAGCATTTT. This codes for CASSWTKDQPQHF.

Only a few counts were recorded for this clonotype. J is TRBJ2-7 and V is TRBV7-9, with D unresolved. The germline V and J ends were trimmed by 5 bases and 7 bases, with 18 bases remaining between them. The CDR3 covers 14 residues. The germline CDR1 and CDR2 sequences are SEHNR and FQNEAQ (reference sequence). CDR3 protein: CASSTDLEAVEQYF. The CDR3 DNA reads TGTGCCAGCAGCACGGACCTAGAGGCCGTGGAGCAGTACTTC.

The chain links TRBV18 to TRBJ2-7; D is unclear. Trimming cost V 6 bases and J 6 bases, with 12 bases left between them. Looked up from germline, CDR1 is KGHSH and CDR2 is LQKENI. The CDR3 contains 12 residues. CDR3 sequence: CASSPSVFEQYF. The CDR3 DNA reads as TGTGCCAGCTCGCCCTCAGTCTTCGAGCAGTACTTC. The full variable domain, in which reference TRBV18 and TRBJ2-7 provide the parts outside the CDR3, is NAGVMQNPRHLVRRRGQEARLRCSPMKGHSHVYWYRQLPEEGLKFMVYLQKENIIDESGMPKERFSAEFPKEGPSILRIQQVVRGDSAAYFCASSPSVFEQYFGPGTRLTVT.

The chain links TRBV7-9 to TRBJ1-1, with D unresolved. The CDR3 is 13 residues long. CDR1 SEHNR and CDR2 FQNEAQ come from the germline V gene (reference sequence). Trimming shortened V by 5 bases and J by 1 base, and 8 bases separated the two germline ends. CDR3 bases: TGTGCCAGCAGCGGGGAGGGGAACACTGAAGCTTTCTTT. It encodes CASSGEGNTEAFF.

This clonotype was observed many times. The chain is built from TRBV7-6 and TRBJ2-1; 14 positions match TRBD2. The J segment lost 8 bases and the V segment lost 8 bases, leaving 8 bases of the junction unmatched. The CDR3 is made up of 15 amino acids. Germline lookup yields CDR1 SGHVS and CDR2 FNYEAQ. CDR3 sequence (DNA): TGTGCCAGCGGTGAGACTAGCGGGGGGGGCTATGAGCAGTTCTTC. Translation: CASGETSGGGYEQFF.

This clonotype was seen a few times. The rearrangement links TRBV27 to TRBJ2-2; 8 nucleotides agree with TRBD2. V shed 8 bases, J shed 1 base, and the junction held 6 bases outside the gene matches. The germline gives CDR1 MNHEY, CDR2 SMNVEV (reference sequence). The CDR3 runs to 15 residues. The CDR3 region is CASANSGENTGELFF. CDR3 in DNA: TGTGCCAGCGCGAATAGCGGGGAGAACACCGGGGAGCTGTTTTTT.

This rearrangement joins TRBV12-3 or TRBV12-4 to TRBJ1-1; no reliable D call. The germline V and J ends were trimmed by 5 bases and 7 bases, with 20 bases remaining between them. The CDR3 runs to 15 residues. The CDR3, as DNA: TGTGCCAGCAGTCTTACGACCCGAACTTTCAGTGAAGCTTTCTTT. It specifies CASSLTTRTFSEAFF.

The CDR3 DNA is TGTGCCAGCAGTTACGGGACGGTCACCTACGAGCAGTACTTC. It is translated as CASSYGTVTYEQYF. The chain uses TRBV6-6 and TRBJ2-7; D possibly uses TRBD1 or TRBD2 (5 bases each). The CDR3 consists of 14 residues. Germline CDR1 is MNHNY and CDR2 is SVGAGI (reference sequence). With 2 bases removed from V and 2 bases from J, the gap between germline ends came to 10 bases.